This entry lists 8 T cell receptor beta chains sequenced from one sample in a study of blood T cell repertoires in COVID-19 (TCRdb year 2020). Library creation used the immunoSEQ multiplex PCR assay. TCRdb's version of the immuneACCESS table is confined to in-frame rearrangements and falls short of the full clone set. An unresolved V gene accounts for under half of the shortfall where checked; the remainder is of unknown origin. This sample gives under 250,000 clones in total; over 75% of them show up just once. Roughly 12% of the sample is taken by the ten largest. What was sequenced was peripheral blood. Receptors originate from a human donor in a cohort sampled during active COVID-19.

The chain joins TRBV2 to TRBJ1-1, with D uncertain. The V end lost 10 bases, the J end lost 0 bases, and 9 bases lay between the germline ends. The CDR3 consists of 12 residues. Germline V lookup: CDR1 SNHLY, CDR2 FYNNEI. The CDR3 spells CANGVLNTEAFF. DNA for the CDR3: TGTGCCAACGGAGTTTTGAACACTGAAGCTTTCTTT.

The chain is built from TRBV7-2 and TRBJ2-1; D call uncertain. This CDR3 has 12 amino acids. The germline V and J ends were trimmed by 3 bases and 8 bases, with 8 bases remaining between them. From germline, CDR1 is SGHTA and CDR2 FQGNSA. Here the CDR3 DNA reads TGTGCCAGCAGCTTTGGAGATGATGAGCAGTTCTTC. It is translated as CASSFGDDEQFF.

A remark on this clone: The sample contains more than one DNA sequence encoding this CDR3. V usage is TRBV19 and J usage is TRBJ1-1; tentative D call: TRBD1 (5 bases). The CDR3 consists of 13 residues. Trimming shortened V by 2 bases and J by 2 bases, and 6 bases separated the two germline ends. Germline lookup yields CDR1 LNHDA and CDR2 SQIVND (reference sequence). The DNA for the CDR3 is TGTGCCAGTAGTATACAGGGTAACACTGAAGCTTTCTTT. Its protein is CASSIQGNTEAFF.

V is TRBV28 and J is TRBJ2-1; TRBD2 might be the D (6 bases). Germline V gene sequence: CDR1 MDHEN, CDR2 SYDVKM. The CDR3 is made up of 14 amino acids. Trimming pared 5 bases from V and 3 bases from J, leaving 11 bases between. In DNA, the CDR3 is TGTGCCAGCAGTGCGGGACTTCTCTACAATGAGCAGTTCTTC. Translated: CASSAGLLYNEQFF.

The V gene is TRBV5-6, the J gene TRBJ2-3; possibly TRBD2 for D (5 bases). Deletions cut 1 base from V and 7 bases from J, with 16 bases between. The CDR3 consists of 15 residues. Germline values: CDR1 SGHDT, CDR2 YYEEEE. CDR3 nucleotide sequence: TGTGCCAGCAGCTTGTTGGTACGGGGAACCCATACGCAGTATTTT. As protein: CASSLLVRGTHTQYF.

This sequence joins TRBV28 and TRBJ2-7; D is unclear. CDR3 length: 16 residues. CDR1 is MDHEN and CDR2 is SYDVKM in the germline V gene. Trimming took off 5 bases at V and 4 bases at J, with 21 bases between the two ends. In nucleotides, the CDR3 is TGTGCCAGCAGTCCCACGTCAAATCGAGAGTTATACGAGCAGTACTTC. Encoded protein: CASSPTSNRELYEQYF.

The chain couples TRBV19 to TRBJ1-5; D not resolved. V lost 6 bases to trimming and J lost 3 bases, with 12 bases between them. CDR1 LNHDA and CDR2 SQIVND come from the germline V gene (reference sequence). The CDR3 sequence is 14 residues long. The CDR3 nucleotides read TGTGCCAGTAGCAGCGCAACCTTCAATCAGCCCCAGCATTTT. Translated, it gives CASSSATFNQPQHF.

This chain joins TRBV15 and TRBJ2-7, with D perhaps matching TRBD1 (6 bases). Germline V lookup: CDR1 LNHNV, CDR2 YYDKDF (reference sequence). V dropped 1 base and J dropped 3 bases, with 13 bases sitting between them. This CDR3 has 15 amino acids. The CDR3 DNA is TGTGCCACCAGCAGAGCACCCGGACAGATCTACGAGCAGTACTTC. Translating it yields CATSRAPGQIYEQYF.